This T cell receptor beta chain was sequenced in a study of T cell responses to AZD1222 COVID-19 vaccine (dated by TCRdb to the early 2020s). Looking at the study overall: AZD1222 recipients given second doses at about 4 weeks or at about 12 weeks were pooled, since spike-specific TCR depth and breadth were not found to differ between the two schedules. A total of 230 to 250 trial participants underwent TCR sequencing, of whom 207 received two doses of AZD1222 and around 26 received two doses of the MenACWY control vaccine. Trial participants were enrolled by age into subgroups of 18-55, 56-69 and 70-plus years, and roughly 150, 30 and 60 TCR-sequenced participants, respectively, were included in these subgroups.

Points the paper makes about the study in general: CD4 TCRs associated with the vaccine covered the entire spike protein, and the dominant responses were in regions 160-218 and 743-854. Participants were mostly white British, with more females than males. The authors suggested clonal diversity may have been underestimated. Conclusions about previously exposed vaccinees are limited, since just a handful of AZD1222 recipients were seropositive for SARS-CoV-2 at baseline. After two AZD1222 doses, both the breadth and the depth of spike-specific TCRs were significantly higher than at day 0 and than in MenACWY recipients. Because no day 14 peak-response samples were available, repertoires were characterized only after the peak T cell response. Nearly half of unique spike-specific TCRs reportedly recognized epitopes outside regions mutated in the B.1.351 and B.1.1.7 variants. In the small 56-69-year group, the increase in depth fell short of significance, most likely because of low power.

The CDR3 regions of human TCRbeta chains were analyzed by immunosequencing. Under the source paper's analysis protocol: Repertoire TCRs were matched against a reference library of SARS-CoV-2-specific TCRs generated with the MIRA antigen-specificity platform. Breadth was defined as the fraction of unique TCRs that were SARS-CoV-2-associated, and depth was defined as the fraction of total T cells that were SARS-CoV-2-associated. Using the MIRA data, each spike-specific TCR was mapped to the spike region that the TCR reacts to and placed in a CD4 or CD8 class. Log10-transformed breadth and depth values were compared by one-way ANOVA with Sidak's multiple comparisons tests. TCRdb mirrors the immuneACCESS table, restricted to in-frame sequences. Some clones are absent from its copies; in checked studies, under half trace to an unresolved V gene, and the reason for the others is unknown. V, J and clone size are taken as reported in that table, and D and trimming were inferred from the DNA itself. In all, the sample holds roughly 130,000 clones, and 70% to 90% of those were seen once. Of the sample, 10% to 15% falls within the top ten clones.

The time point label, read with the paper, signifies: baseline before first vaccination. The vaccinee samples were drawn from two UK trials, COV001 and COV002, one of which was a single-blind randomized controlled phase 2/3 trial testing AZD1222 (ChAdOx1 nCoV-19) in healthy adults. For TCRbeta chain sequencing, PBMC samples were collected from trial participants at day 0 and at day 28 after the second dose. The germline V gene (reference sequence) sets CDR1 to SGHNT and CDR2 to YYREEE. V and J lose 3 bases and 4 bases, and a span of 19 bases separates them. The CDR3 goes from the cysteine to the phenylalanine over 16 residues. Only the CDR3 DNA is retained, 48 bases long and in frame from the first base. About this clone itself: The antigen this receptor binds is unknown. Per-base quality was not reported, and no clone a single base away is much larger than it.

Sample: peripheral blood, taken on day 0 of AZD1222 vaccination. The chain employs TRBV5-4 and TRBJ1-1; TRBD1 is possibly the D segment (5 matching bases). The receptor comes from an adult in good health. The DNA sequence is as follows: TGTGCCAGCAGCTACGTTATGGTGGGACGGCTCACTGAAGCTTTCTTT. Its protein product is CASSYVMVGRLTEAFF. The CDR3 plus the reference TRBV5-4 and TRBJ1-1 genes for the other parts give the full variable domain: ETGVTQSPTHLIKTRGQQVTLRCSSQSGHNTVSWYQQALGQGPQFIFQYYREEENGRGNFPPRFSGLQFPNYSSELNVNALELDDSALYLCASSYVMVGRLTEAFFGQGTRLTVV.